This TCR beta chain stems from a study of memory CD4+ T cells and cytomegalovirus serostatus. For the study at large: Healthy Belgian adult donors included 9 or 10 CMV-positive and some 23 CMV-negative people.

Single viable CD3+CD4+CD8-CD45RO+ cells were sorted as the memory CD4+ T cells. With respect to this clone: The antigen remains undetermined.

Study-wide findings and caveats: The CMV-associated TCR signature appears largely within the CD4+ memory repertoire. Median bootstrapped AUC for CMV status was about 0.95 originally, 0.9 to 0.93 US-trained.

Assay used: immunoSEQ multiplex PCR; TCRdb lists only in-frame clones, some missing. The sample lists 40,000 to 55,000 clones; approximately 82% were seen once. Germline V gene sequence: CDR1 SGHTA, CDR2 FQGTGA. CDR3 length equals 13 residues. The ends were cut back, 6 bases at V and 3 bases at J, with 9 bases in the middle. The rearrangement links TRBV7-3 to TRBJ1-3, with a weak D call TRBD1 (6 bases). The TCR comes from an adult in good health and CMV-seronegative. Material for sequencing was memory CD4+ T cells from blood. Here the CDR3 reads CASSPDSGNTIYF. The DNA for the CDR3 is TGTGCCAGCAGTCCGGACAGTGGAAACACCATATATTTT.